The 8 T cell receptor beta chains given below trace back to one sample, sequenced in a study of shared clonotypes between healthy human individuals. Here immunoSEQ multiplex PCR was the method, and the copy in TCRdb shows in-frame clones only, minus some. Of roughly 520,000 clones in the sample, around 95% were seen once. Sample: naive CD4+ T cells sorted from blood. Subset meaning: CD45RA+ positively selected. These receptors originate from a woman aged 25 to 39 in good health.

The rearrangement uses TRBV9 and TRBJ2-5; 9 nucleotides match TRBD2. The CDR3 covers 17 residues. Germline-derived CDR1 and CDR2 are SGDLS and YYNGEE. V was clipped by 3 bases and J by 5 bases; unmatched bases: 14. The CDR3 is CASSAEGYLAGSETQYF. In DNA form, the CDR3 reads TGTGCCAGCAGCGCCGAGGGATATCTAGCGGGAAGTGAGACCCAGTACTTC.

The chain couples TRBV29-1 to TRBJ2-5; D not certain. The assigned J gene may be wrong: the sequence end matches TRBJ2-7 better. The CDR3 has 13 amino acids. From germline, CDR1 is SQVTM and CDR2 ANQGSEA. For the CDR3, the DNA is TGCAGCGTTGAAGATCGAGGCAGCTACGAGCAGTACTTC. Protein: CSVEDRGSYEQYF.

The chain links TRBV28 to TRBJ2-7; D is uncertain. CDR1 MDHEN and CDR2 SYDVKM come from the germline V gene. V was shortened by 2 bases and J by 1 base, with 9 bases between the two germline ends. CDR3 length equals 14 residues. For the CDR3, the DNA is TGTGCCAGCAGTTTAGCAGGAAAATCCTACGAGCAGTACTTC. This encodes CASSLAGKSYEQYF.

This chain joins TRBV7-2 and TRBJ1-1; D gene unclear. Trimming removed 0 bases at V and 7 bases at J, with 9 bases between. This CDR3 is 13 amino acids long. The germline V gene has CDR1 SGHTA and CDR2 FQGNSA. The CDR3 sequence is CASSLAVYSEAFF. DNA for the CDR3: TGTGCCAGCAGCTTAGCGGTATACAGTGAAGCTTTCTTT.

V usage is TRBV4-1 and J usage is TRBJ2-1; possible D gene TRBD2, 5 bases. V was shortened by 0 bases and J by 0 bases, with 12 bases between the two germline ends. Germline assignment: CDR1 MGHRA and CDR2 YSYEKL. The CDR3 is made up of 17 amino acids. The CDR3 is CASSQEGEGYSYNEQFF. The CDR3 nucleotides are TGCGCCAGCAGCCAAGAGGGCGAGGGTTACTCCTACAATGAGCAGTTCTTC.

The CDR3 region has the DNA TGCGCCAGCAGCTTGCTAGCGGGAGGGTCCTACAATGAGCAGTTCTTC. Translating it yields CASSLLAGGSYNEQFF. This rearrangement joins TRBV5-1 to TRBJ2-1, with 12 nucleotides matching TRBD2. CDR1 is SGHRS, CDR2 YFSETQ, per germline. Germline trimming cut 1 base from V and 1 base from J; bases unmatched to any gene: 0. This CDR3 is 16 amino acids long.

The rearrangement joins TRBV5-4 to TRBJ2-3; TRBD2 agrees at 9 bases. The V and J ends lost 1 base and 9 bases, in that order; junction bases with no gene match: 12. CDR1 and CDR2 (germline): SGHNT, YYREEE (reference sequence). CDR3 length: 16 amino acids. In DNA, the CDR3 is TGTGCCAGCAGCTTGCCCGGGGCGGGAGGGCGTCAAACGCAGTATTTT. Translation gives CASSLPGAGGRQTQYF.

The chain employs TRBV28 and TRBJ2-1; TRBD1 agrees at 8 bases. With 6 bases clipped from V and 4 bases from J, the junction kept 8 bases outside the gene matches. CDR1 and CDR2 from the germline V gene are MDHEN and SYDVKM. The CDR3 extends over 15 amino acids. CDR3: CASRPGQAGYNEQFF. DNA of the CDR3: TGTGCCAGCAGGCCGGGACAGGCGGGGTACAATGAGCAGTTCTTC.